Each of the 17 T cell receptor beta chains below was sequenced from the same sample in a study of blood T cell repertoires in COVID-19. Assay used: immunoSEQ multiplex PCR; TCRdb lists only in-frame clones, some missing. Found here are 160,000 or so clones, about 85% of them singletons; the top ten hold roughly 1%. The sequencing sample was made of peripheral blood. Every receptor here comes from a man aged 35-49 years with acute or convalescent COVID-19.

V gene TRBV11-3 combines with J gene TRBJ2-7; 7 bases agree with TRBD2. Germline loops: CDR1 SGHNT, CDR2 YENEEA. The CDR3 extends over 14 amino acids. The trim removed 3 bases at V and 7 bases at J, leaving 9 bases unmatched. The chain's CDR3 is CASSLGGSSREQYF. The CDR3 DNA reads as TGTGCCAGCAGCTTGGGAGGGAGTTCTAGGGAGCAGTACTTC.

Written as DNA, the CDR3 is TGTGCCAGCAGCTTAGGAGGGTTCCATGGCTACACCTTC. This encodes CASSLGGFHGYTF. The rearrangement uses TRBV7-9 and TRBJ1-2, with D unresolved. The V gene lost 1 base and the J gene lost 6 bases, with 9 bases spanning the gap. Germline V gives CDR1 SEHNR, CDR2 FQNEAQ (reference sequence). The CDR3 covers 13 residues.

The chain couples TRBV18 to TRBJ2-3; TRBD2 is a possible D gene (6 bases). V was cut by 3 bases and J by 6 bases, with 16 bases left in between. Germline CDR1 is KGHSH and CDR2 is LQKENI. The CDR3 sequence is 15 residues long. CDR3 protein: CASSPEMGLGDTQYF. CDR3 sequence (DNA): TGTGCCAGCTCACCCGAGATGGGACTGGGGGATACGCAGTATTTT.

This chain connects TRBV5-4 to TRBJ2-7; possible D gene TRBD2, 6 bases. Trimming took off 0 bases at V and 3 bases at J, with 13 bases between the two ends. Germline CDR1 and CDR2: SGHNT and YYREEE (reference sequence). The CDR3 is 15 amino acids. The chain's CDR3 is CASSLGDSLGYEQYF. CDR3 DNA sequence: TGTGCCAGCAGCTTGGGGGACTCCCTGGGCTACGAGCAGTACTTC.

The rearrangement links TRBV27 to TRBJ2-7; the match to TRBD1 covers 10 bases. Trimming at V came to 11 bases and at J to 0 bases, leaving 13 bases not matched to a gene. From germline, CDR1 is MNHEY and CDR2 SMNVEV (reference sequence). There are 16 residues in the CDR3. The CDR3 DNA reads TGTGCCGGCCAGGGACAGGGGTATACTACCTCCTACGAGCAGTACTTC. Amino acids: CAGQGQGYTTSYEQYF.

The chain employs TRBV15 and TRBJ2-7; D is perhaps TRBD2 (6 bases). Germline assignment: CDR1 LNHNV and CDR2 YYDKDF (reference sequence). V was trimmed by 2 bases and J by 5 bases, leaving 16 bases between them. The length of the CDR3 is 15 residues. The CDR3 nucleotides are TGTGCCACCAGCAGAAGCCGGGACTCAGGTCACGAGCAGTACTTC. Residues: CATSRSRDSGHEQYF.

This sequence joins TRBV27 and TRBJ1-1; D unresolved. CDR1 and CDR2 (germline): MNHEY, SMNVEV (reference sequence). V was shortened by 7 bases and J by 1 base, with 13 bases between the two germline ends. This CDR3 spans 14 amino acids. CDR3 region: CASTLPGGNTEAFF. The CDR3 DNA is TGTGCCAGCACCTTACCAGGAGGGAACACTGAAGCTTTCTTT.

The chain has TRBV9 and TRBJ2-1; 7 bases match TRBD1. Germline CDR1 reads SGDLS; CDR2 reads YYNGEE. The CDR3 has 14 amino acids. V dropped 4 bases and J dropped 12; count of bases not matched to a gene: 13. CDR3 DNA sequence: TGTGCCAGCAGCCCCGAAGGACAGGTCTGGGGGCAGTTCTTC. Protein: CASSPEGQVWGQFF. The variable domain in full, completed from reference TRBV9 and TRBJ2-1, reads DSGVTQTPKHLITATGQRVTLRCSPRSGDLSVYWYQQSLDQGLQFLIQYYNGEERAKGNILERFSAQQFPDLHSELNLSSLELGDSALYFCASSPEGQVWGQFFGPGTRLTVL.

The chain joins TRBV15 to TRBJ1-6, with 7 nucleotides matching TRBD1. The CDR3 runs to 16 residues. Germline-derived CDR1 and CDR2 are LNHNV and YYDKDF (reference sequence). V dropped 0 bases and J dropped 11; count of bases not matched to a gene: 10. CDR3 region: CATSRDLTGSPTPLHF. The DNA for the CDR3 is TGTGCCACCAGCAGAGACCTGACAGGGTCCCCAACACCCCTCCACTTT.

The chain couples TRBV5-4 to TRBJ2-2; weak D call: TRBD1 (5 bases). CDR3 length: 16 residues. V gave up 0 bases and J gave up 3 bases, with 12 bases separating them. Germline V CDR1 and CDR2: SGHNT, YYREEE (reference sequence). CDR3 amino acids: CASSLGSRVDTGELFF. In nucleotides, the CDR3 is TGTGCCAGCAGCTTGGGTTCCAGGGTGGACACCGGGGAGCTGTTTTTT.

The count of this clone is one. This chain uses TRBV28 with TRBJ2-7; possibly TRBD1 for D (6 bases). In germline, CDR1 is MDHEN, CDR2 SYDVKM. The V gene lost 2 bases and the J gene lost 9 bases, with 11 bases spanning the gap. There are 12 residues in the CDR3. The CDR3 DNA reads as TGTGCCAGCAGTTTAGGACAGAATGGGCAGTACTTC. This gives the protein CASSLGQNGQYF.

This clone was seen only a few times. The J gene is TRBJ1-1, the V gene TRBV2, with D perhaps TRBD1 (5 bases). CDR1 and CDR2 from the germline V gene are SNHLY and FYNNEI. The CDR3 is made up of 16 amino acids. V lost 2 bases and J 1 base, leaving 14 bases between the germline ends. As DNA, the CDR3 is TGTGCCAGCAGTGAAAATCAGTGGGGCCAGAACACTGAAGCTTTCTTT. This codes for CASSENQWGQNTEAFF. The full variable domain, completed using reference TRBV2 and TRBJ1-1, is EPEVTQTPSHQVTQMGQEVILRCVPISNHLYFYWYRQILGQKVEFLVSFYNNEISEKSEIFDDQFSVERPDGSNFTLKIRSTKLEDSAMYFCASSENQWGQNTEAFFGQGTRLTVV.

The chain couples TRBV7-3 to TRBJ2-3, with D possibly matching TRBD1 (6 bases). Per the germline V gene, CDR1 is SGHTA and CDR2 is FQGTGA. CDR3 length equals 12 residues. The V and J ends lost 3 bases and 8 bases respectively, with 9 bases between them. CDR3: CASSLIRGTQYF. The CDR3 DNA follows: TGTGCCAGCAGCTTGATCAGGGGTACGCAGTATTTT.

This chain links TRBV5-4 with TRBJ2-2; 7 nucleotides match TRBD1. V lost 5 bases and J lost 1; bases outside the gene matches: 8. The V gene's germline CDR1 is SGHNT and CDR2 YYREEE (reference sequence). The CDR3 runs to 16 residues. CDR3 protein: CASRSRQGQNTGELFF. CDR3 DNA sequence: TGTGCCAGCAGGTCCCGACAGGGTCAGAACACCGGGGAGCTGTTTTTT.

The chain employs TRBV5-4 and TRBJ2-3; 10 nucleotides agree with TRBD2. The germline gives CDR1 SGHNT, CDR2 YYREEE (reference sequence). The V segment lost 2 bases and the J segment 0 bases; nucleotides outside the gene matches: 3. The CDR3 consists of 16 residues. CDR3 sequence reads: CASSFVAGGSTDTQYF. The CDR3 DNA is TGTGCCAGCAGCTTTGTAGCGGGGGGAAGCACAGATACGCAGTATTTT.

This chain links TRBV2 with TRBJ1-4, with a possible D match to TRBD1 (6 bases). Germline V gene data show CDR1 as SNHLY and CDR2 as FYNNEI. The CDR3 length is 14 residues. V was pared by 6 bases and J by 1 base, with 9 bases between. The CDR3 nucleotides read TGTGCCAGCAGGGACAGTATAACTAATGAAAAACTGTTTTTT. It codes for CASRDSITNEKLFF.

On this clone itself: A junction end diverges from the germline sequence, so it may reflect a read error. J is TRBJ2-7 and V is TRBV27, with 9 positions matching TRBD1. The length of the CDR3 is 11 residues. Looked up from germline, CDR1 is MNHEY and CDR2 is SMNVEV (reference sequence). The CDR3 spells CASSPGQGFHF. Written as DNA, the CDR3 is TGTGCCAGCAGTCCGGGACAGGGCTTCCACTTC.